Listed here are 3 T cell receptor beta chains from one sample, sequenced in a study of vaccination effects on CD4 cells after COVID-19. The repertoire was sequenced with immunoSEQ multiplex PCR; TCRdb's copy has only in-frame clones and lacks some. This table has approximately 47,000 clones, roughly three quarters appearing once. Subsequent to less than eleven days of culture, CD4+ T cells were isolated. Antigens for these TCRs are unknown. The material was CD4+ T cells from PBMCs cultured without peptide, obtained before COVID-19 vaccination. Source of these receptors: a human donor who had a prior SARS-CoV-2 infection.

The chain links TRBV7-9 to TRBJ2-2; D is unclear. The length of the CDR3 is 15 residues. Trimming cost V 2 bases and J 6 bases, with 13 bases left between them. The germline gives CDR1 SEHNR, CDR2 FQNEAQ (reference sequence). This chain's CDR3 is CASSLLASGAGELFF. CDR3 coding DNA: TGTGCCAGCAGCTTATTGGCTTCGGGCGCCGGGGAGCTGTTTTTT.

The chain is built from TRBV5-1 and TRBJ1-2; TRBD1 matches 11 bases. The V gene end was trimmed by 3 bases and the J gene end by 7 bases; junction bases not matched to a gene: 5. This CDR3 region has 14 residues. The V gene's germline CDR1 is SGHRS and CDR2 YFSETQ. Written as DNA, the CDR3 is TGCGCCAGCAGCTCCGGACAGGGGGCGAGTGGCTACACCTTC. Protein: CASSSGQGASGYTF.

The chain's CDR3 is CASSLYLGNEQFF. In DNA, the CDR3 is TGTGCCAGCAGCTTATATCTGGGGAATGAGCAGTTCTTC. The rearrangement joins TRBV11-3 to TRBJ2-1, with D unclear. The CDR3 is 13 residues long. CDR1 and CDR2 from the germline V gene are SGHNT and YENEEA. Trimming cost V 2 bases and J 7 bases, with 9 bases left between them.